A selection of T cell receptor beta chains follows, all from one sample in a study of blood T cells in healthy people across ages. TCRdb used MiXCR to reprocess the 5' RACE reads, holding one entry per CDR3 protein. The table has over a million distinct CDR3 sequences, less than 50% seen once. The sequencing sample was made of blood. The receptors shown here come from a woman aged 55-69 years in good health. CDR3s include the opening cysteine and the closing phenylalanine or tryptophan. The order of the fields is CDR3 length, J gene, D gene, clone size, V gene, CDR3 DNA, CDR3 protein. D genes are given only for firm matches. Clone sizes are given selectively: once, few, many, or a class where the clone is expanded.

CDR3 length: 13
J gene: TRBJ2-5
D gene: TRBD1
clone size: few
V gene: TRBV25-1
CDR3 DNA: TGTGCCAGCAGTGAAGGACAGGCAGTTAGGAAGTACTTC
CDR3 protein: CASSEGQAVRKYF

CDR3 length: 14
J gene: TRBJ2-1
D gene: -
clone size: many
V gene: TRBV6-4
CDR3 DNA: TGTGCCAGCAGTGACTCGGGCTTGGGGAATGAGCAGTTCTTC
CDR3 protein: CASSDSGLGNEQFF

CDR3 length: 15
J gene: TRBJ2-3
D gene: -
clone size: -
V gene: TRBV18
CDR3 DNA: TGTGCCAGCTCACCCCCGGGTCTCGGCTTGGATACGCAGTATTTT
CDR3 protein: CASSPPGLGLDTQYF

CDR3 length: 17
J gene: TRBJ2-6
D gene: TRBD1
clone size: -
V gene: TRBV20-1
CDR3 DNA: TGCAGTGCTAGAGTCGGGACAGAGGAGCTTGGGGCCAACGTCCTGACTTTC
CDR3 protein: CSARVGTEELGANVLTF

CDR3 length: 13
J gene: TRBJ2-2
D gene: TRBD1
clone size: -
V gene: TRBV29-1
CDR3 DNA: TGCAGCGTTGGAGGGGGCAACACCGGGGAGCTGTTTTTT
CDR3 protein: CSVGGGNTGELFF

CDR3 length: 13
J gene: TRBJ1-2
D gene: -
clone size: -
V gene: TRBV20-1
CDR3 DNA: TGCATTCCAAGGGGGACCGATAACTATGGCTACACCTTC
CDR3 protein: CIPRGTDNYGYTF

CDR3 length: 15
J gene: TRBJ2-5
D gene: TRBD2
clone size: -
V gene: TRBV12-3/TRBV12-4
CDR3 DNA: TGTGCCAGCACCTTGGCGGGACTAGGGGGGGAGACCCAGTACTTC
CDR3 protein: CASTLAGLGGETQYF

CDR3 length: 15
J gene: TRBJ1-5
D gene: -
clone size: once
V gene: TRBV27
CDR3 DNA: TGTGCCAGCAGTTTAGAGGGGAAGAAGAATCAGCCCCAGCATTTT
CDR3 protein: CASSLEGKKNQPQHF

CDR3 length: 16
J gene: TRBJ2-1
D gene: -
clone size: -
V gene: TRBV20-1
CDR3 DNA: TGCAGTGCTAGAGACCTAATCCTGAGCTCCTACAATGAGCAGTTCTTC
CDR3 protein: CSARDLILSSYNEQFF

CDR3 length: 15
J gene: TRBJ1-6
D gene: -
clone size: -
V gene: TRBV28
CDR3 DNA: TGTGCCAGCAGTCTCAGCTCGGGGGATAATTCACCCCTCCACTTT
CDR3 protein: CASSLSSGDNSPLHF

CDR3 length: 15
J gene: TRBJ1-2
D gene: -
clone size: -
V gene: TRBV4-1
CDR3 DNA: TGCGCCAGCAGCCCCTCGGAGAGGGACCTCTATGGCTACACCTTC
CDR3 protein: CASSPSERDLYGYTF

CDR3 length: 12
J gene: TRBJ2-7
D gene: TRBD2
clone size: few
V gene: TRBV30
CDR3 DNA: TGTGCCTGGACTAGCGGACCCTACGAGCAGTACTTC
CDR3 protein: CAWTSGPYEQYF

CDR3 length: 16
J gene: TRBJ2-1
D gene: -
clone size: -
V gene: TRBV27
CDR3 DNA: TGTGCCAGCAGTCTCTACAGGGCCCCCCGTCCCAATGAGCAGTTCTTC
CDR3 protein: CASSLYRAPRPNEQFF

CDR3 length: 13
J gene: TRBJ2-1
D gene: -
clone size: few
V gene: TRBV4-1
CDR3 DNA: TGCGCCAGCAGCCATAGACTAGTAGATGAGCAGTTCTTC
CDR3 protein: CASSHRLVDEQFF

CDR3 length: 11
J gene: TRBJ2-5
D gene: TRBD1
clone size: many
V gene: TRBV29-1
CDR3 DNA: TGCAGTGTGACAGGGGAAGAGACCCAGTACTTC
CDR3 protein: CSVTGEETQYF

CDR3 length: 16
J gene: TRBJ2-7
D gene: TRBD2
clone size: -
V gene: TRBV29-1
CDR3 DNA: TGCAGCGTTGAAGGCGTAGCGGGAGGGAGTATCTACGAGCAGTACTTC
CDR3 protein: CSVEGVAGGSIYEQYF

CDR3 length: 18
J gene: TRBJ2-1
D gene: TRBD2
clone size: -
V gene: TRBV7-9
CDR3 DNA: TGTGCCAGCAGCCATCCTACCTTTGGGCCTAGCGGGAACAATGAGCAGTTCTTC
CDR3 protein: CASSHPTFGPSGNNEQFF

CDR3 length: 15
J gene: TRBJ2-7
D gene: TRBD1
clone size: -
V gene: TRBV20-1
CDR3 DNA: TGCAGTGCTTCTAACCTGGGACAGGGAGCCAATGAGCAGTACTTC
CDR3 protein: CSASNLGQGANEQYF

CDR3 length: 15
J gene: TRBJ1-2
D gene: TRBD1
clone size: -
V gene: TRBV3-1
CDR3 DNA: TGTGCCAGCAGCCGAGTCGGGACAGGGGATTATGGCTACACCTTC
CDR3 protein: CASSRVGTGDYGYTF

CDR3 length: 14
J gene: TRBJ2-5
D gene: -
clone size: -
V gene: TRBV2
CDR3 DNA: TGTGCCAGCAGGGAGGAGGGGGCAAGCATGACCCAGTACTTC
CDR3 protein: CASREEGASMTQYF

CDR3 length: 15
J gene: TRBJ1-1
D gene: TRBD1
clone size: few
V gene: TRBV29-1
CDR3 DNA: TGCAGCGTTGAGGGGGGCAGGGGGCTAAACACTGAAGCTTTCTTT
CDR3 protein: CSVEGGRGLNTEAFF

CDR3 length: 15
J gene: TRBJ1-5
D gene: -
clone size: -
V gene: TRBV12-3/TRBV12-4
CDR3 DNA: TGTGCCAGCAGTTTGACGGCGGGGAGCAATCAGCCCCAGCATTTT
CDR3 protein: CASSLTAGSNQPQHF

CDR3 length: 13
J gene: TRBJ1-1
D gene: TRBD1
clone size: -
V gene: TRBV3-1
CDR3 DNA: TGTGCCAGCCGTCGGGACAGGAGCACTGAAGCTTTCTTT
CDR3 protein: CASRRDRSTEAFF

CDR3 length: 14
J gene: TRBJ2-3
D gene: TRBD1
clone size: -
V gene: TRBV10-3
CDR3 DNA: TGTGCCATCAGTGATAAAAAGGGGACAGGTACGCAGTATTTT
CDR3 protein: CAISDKKGTGTQYF

CDR3 length: 14
J gene: TRBJ1-4
D gene: -
clone size: few
V gene: TRBV29-1
CDR3 DNA: TGCAGCGTGTCCGGGACAAGGCTGGATGAAAAACTGTTTTTT
CDR3 protein: CSVSGTRLDEKLFF